This entry features one TCR beta chain sequence. The antigen is unknown. This CDR3 comprises 14 residues. The V end was cut by 5 bases, the J end by 0 bases, with 10 bases between. This record comes from a study of T cells in Graves' hyperthyroidism and ophthalmopathy. Overall study findings and caveats: Ophthalmopathy and stable hyperthyroidism were separated by a 13 V-J model. A median around 6.4 months before onset, the model predicted ophthalmopathy.

What was amplified from RNA transcripts were TCR beta CDR3 regions. A first-round RT-PCR of the TCR CDR3 used the HTBI primer set. One entry per CDR3 protein results from TCRdb running MiXCR on the multiplex PCR reads. This sample yields around 340,000 distinct CDR3 sequences, of which approximately 18% are seen a single time; roughly 15% belongs to the top ten. This clonotype originated in a woman aged 40-49 years with Graves' ophthalmopathy. This chain joins TRBV12-3 or TRBV12-4 and TRBJ1-1, with no clear D. The sequenced material came from blood. The CDR3 nucleotides are TGTGCCAGCAGTGGATATTCAGTGAACACTGAAGCTTTCTTT. Translating gives CASSGYSVNTEAFF.